This is a list of T cell receptor beta chains from one sample in a study of CD8 T cells in ankylosing spondylitis. TCRdb ran MiXCR on the 5' RACE reads and lists one entry per CDR3 protein. This sample has hundreds of thousands of distinct CDR3 sequences, with around 26% found just once. Sample: blood, either unsorted or a sorted T cell fraction (not recorded which). The source of these receptors is a male donor with ankylosing spondylitis. CDR3s include the opening cysteine and the closing phenylalanine or tryptophan. Each record gives: D gene, clone size, J gene, V gene, CDR3 DNA, CDR3 protein. A D gene is named only where the DNA matches it firmly. A clone size is listed for some rows: how often the clone was seen (once, few, many), or a class if it is expanded.

d_call: -
clone_size: few
j_call: TRBJ2-1
v_call: TRBV3-1
cdr3_nt: TGTGCCAGCAGCCAAGCGGGCAGGTTTGAGCAGTTCTTC
cdr3_aa: CASSQAGRFEQFF

d_call: -
clone_size: few
j_call: TRBJ2-1
v_call: TRBV29-1
cdr3_nt: TGCAGCGTTGGAAGAGATCACAATGAGCAGTTCTTC
cdr3_aa: CSVGRDHNEQFF

d_call: -
clone_size: few
j_call: TRBJ2-7
v_call: TRBV4-1
cdr3_nt: TGCGCCAGCAGCGGCCGGCCCCAGGGACGGGCCTACGAGCAGTACTTC
cdr3_aa: CASSGRPQGRAYEQYF

d_call: TRBD1
clone_size: -
j_call: TRBJ2-3
v_call: TRBV5-1
cdr3_nt: TGCGCCAGCAGTTTGGGACAGGTTTACGATACGCAGTATTTT
cdr3_aa: CASSLGQVYDTQYF

d_call: -
clone_size: -
j_call: TRBJ1-5
v_call: TRBV15
cdr3_nt: TGTGCCACCAGCAGAGAATTTGGGGAACGGCAGCCCCAGCATTTT
cdr3_aa: CATSREFGERQPQHF

d_call: TRBD1
clone_size: many
j_call: TRBJ2-7
v_call: TRBV2
cdr3_nt: TGTGCCAGCAGTGGGGACAGCTACGAGCAGTACTTC
cdr3_aa: CASSGDSYEQYF

d_call: TRBD2
clone_size: few
j_call: TRBJ2-1
v_call: TRBV7-9
cdr3_nt: TGTGCCAGCAGCTTCGGTGGGACTAGCCGGTTCAATGAGCAGTTCTTC
cdr3_aa: CASSFGGTSRFNEQFF

d_call: TRBD2
clone_size: -
j_call: TRBJ2-1
v_call: TRBV24-1
cdr3_nt: TGTGCCACCAGGGGGACTAGCGGGAGTTACAATGAGCAGTTCTTC
cdr3_aa: CATRGTSGSYNEQFF

d_call: TRBD2
clone_size: few
j_call: TRBJ2-3
v_call: TRBV20-1
cdr3_nt: TGCAGTGCATTAGCGGGAGGCCCGGGCACAGATACGCAGTATTTT
cdr3_aa: CSALAGGPGTDTQYF

d_call: TRBD2
clone_size: -
j_call: TRBJ2-7
v_call: TRBV10-3
cdr3_nt: TGTGCCATCACGGCGGGAGGGCCATCTGGGGAGCAGTACTTC
cdr3_aa: CAITAGGPSGEQYF

d_call: -
clone_size: few
j_call: TRBJ2-5
v_call: TRBV5-1
cdr3_nt: TGCGCCAGCAGCGCAGAGCCCCAAGAGACCCAGTACTTC
cdr3_aa: CASSAEPQETQYF

d_call: -
clone_size: -
j_call: TRBJ1-1
v_call: TRBV20-1
cdr3_nt: TGCAGTGCTAGGCCCAGGCTGAACACTGAAGCTTTCTTT
cdr3_aa: CSARPRLNTEAFF

d_call: TRBD2
clone_size: -
j_call: TRBJ2-5
v_call: TRBV5-1
cdr3_nt: TGCGCCAGCAGCTTTGGGCCTAGCGGGAGTTCACAAGAGACCCAGTACTTC
cdr3_aa: CASSFGPSGSSQETQYF

d_call: -
clone_size: few
j_call: TRBJ1-1
v_call: TRBV5-1
cdr3_nt: TGCGCCAGCAGCTCCGGTCAGGGAGGAGGCACTGAAGCTTTCTTT
cdr3_aa: CASSSGQGGGTEAFF

d_call: -
clone_size: once
j_call: TRBJ1-1
v_call: TRBV6-5
cdr3_nt: TGTTCCAGCAGTTACTCGATTACAGGGTCGGACACTGAAGCTTTCTTT
cdr3_aa: CSSSYSITGSDTEAFF

d_call: TRBD1
clone_size: few
j_call: TRBJ1-5
v_call: TRBV20-1
cdr3_nt: TGCAGTGCTAGAGATGGGGCAGGGGGCGACGGCAATCAGCCCCAGCATTTT
cdr3_aa: CSARDGAGGDGNQPQHF

d_call: -
clone_size: -
j_call: TRBJ1-6
v_call: TRBV18
cdr3_nt: TGTGCCAGCTCACCCGGTAGTTGGCCCCTCCACTTT
cdr3_aa: CASSPGSWPLHF

d_call: TRBD1
clone_size: few
j_call: TRBJ1-1
v_call: TRBV7-2
cdr3_nt: TGTGCCAGCAGCTTAGCTCCGACAGGGGCCCTAGGGGAAGCTTTCTTT
cdr3_aa: CASSLAPTGALGEAFF

d_call: -
clone_size: -
j_call: TRBJ2-1
v_call: TRBV15
cdr3_nt: TGTGCCACCAGCAGATCTGGGGGGGCTCGGAACAATGAGCAGTTCTTC
cdr3_aa: CATSRSGGARNNEQFF

d_call: TRBD2
clone_size: -
j_call: TRBJ2-1
v_call: TRBV2
cdr3_nt: TGTGCCAGCAGTGAATTACTAGCGAGGGGTGAGCAGTTCTTC
cdr3_aa: CASSELLARGEQFF

d_call: -
clone_size: few
j_call: TRBJ1-2
v_call: TRBV3-1
cdr3_nt: TGTGCCAGCAGCCAATTAGACGGGGTCTATGGCTACACCTTC
cdr3_aa: CASSQLDGVYGYTF

d_call: TRBD2
clone_size: few
j_call: TRBJ2-1
v_call: TRBV4-2
cdr3_nt: TGTGCCAGCAGCCAGGTCGGGGGAGGGGAGAATGAGCAGTTCTTC
cdr3_aa: CASSQVGGGENEQFF

d_call: -
clone_size: few
j_call: TRBJ1-2
v_call: TRBV20-1
cdr3_nt: TGCAGTGCTAGGAGAGGGGCGGGTGGCTACACCTTC
cdr3_aa: CSARRGAGGYTF

d_call: -
clone_size: -
j_call: TRBJ2-1
v_call: TRBV7-2
cdr3_nt: TGTGCCAGCAGCTTAGACCTAGGGGGGAATGAGCAGTTCTTC
cdr3_aa: CASSLDLGGNEQFF

d_call: TRBD1
clone_size: -
j_call: TRBJ2-6
v_call: TRBV2
cdr3_nt: TGTGCCAGCAGTGCTGGACAGGCCGGCTCTGGGGCCAACGTCCTGACTTTC
cdr3_aa: CASSAGQAGSGANVLTF

d_call: -
clone_size: -
j_call: TRBJ2-7
v_call: TRBV20-1
cdr3_nt: TGCAGTACCCTGAAGAGCTACGAGCAGTACTTC
cdr3_aa: CSTLKSYEQYF

d_call: -
clone_size: -
j_call: TRBJ2-5
v_call: TRBV6-2/TRBV6-3
cdr3_nt: TGTGCCAGCAGTCCAATGGAGGAGACCCAGTACTTC
cdr3_aa: CASSPMEETQYF

d_call: -
clone_size: -
j_call: TRBJ2-1
v_call: TRBV7-2
cdr3_nt: TGTGCCAGCAGCCGTCAGAAGAACAATGAGCAGTTCTTC
cdr3_aa: CASSRQKNNEQFF

d_call: -
clone_size: -
j_call: TRBJ2-1
v_call: TRBV10-3
cdr3_nt: TGTGCCATCAGTGAGTCGGGGGCGCCCCCTTGGGACGAGCAGTTCTTC
cdr3_aa: CAISESGAPPWDEQFF

d_call: -
clone_size: few
j_call: TRBJ2-3
v_call: TRBV15
cdr3_nt: TGTGCCACCAGCAGAGACAGGGGCACAGATACGCAGTATTTT
cdr3_aa: CATSRDRGTDTQYF

d_call: TRBD1
clone_size: -
j_call: TRBJ2-5
v_call: TRBV24-1
cdr3_nt: TGTGCCACCAGTGATCCAACAGGGGGGCAAGAGACCCAGTACTTC
cdr3_aa: CATSDPTGGQETQYF

d_call: TRBD1
clone_size: -
j_call: TRBJ1-5
v_call: TRBV20-1
cdr3_nt: TGCAGTGCTAGAGATTCCAGGGGGCAGCCCCAGCATTTT
cdr3_aa: CSARDSRGQPQHF

d_call: -
clone_size: few
j_call: TRBJ2-1
v_call: TRBV4-1
cdr3_nt: TGCGCCAGCAGCCAAGTATCAGTTTTTGGGCAGTTCTTC
cdr3_aa: CASSQVSVFGQFF